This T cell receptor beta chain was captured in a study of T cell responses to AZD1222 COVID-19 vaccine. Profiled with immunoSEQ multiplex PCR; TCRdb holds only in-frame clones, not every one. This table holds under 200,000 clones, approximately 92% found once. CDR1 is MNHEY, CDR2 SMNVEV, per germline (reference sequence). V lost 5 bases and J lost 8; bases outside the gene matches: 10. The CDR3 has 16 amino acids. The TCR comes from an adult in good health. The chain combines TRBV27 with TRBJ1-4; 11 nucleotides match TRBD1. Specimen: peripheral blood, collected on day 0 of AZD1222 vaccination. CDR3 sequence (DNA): TGTGCCAGCAGTCCCCAAGTTGGACAGGGGGCCGAAAAACTGTTTTTT. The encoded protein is CASSPQVGQGAEKLFF.